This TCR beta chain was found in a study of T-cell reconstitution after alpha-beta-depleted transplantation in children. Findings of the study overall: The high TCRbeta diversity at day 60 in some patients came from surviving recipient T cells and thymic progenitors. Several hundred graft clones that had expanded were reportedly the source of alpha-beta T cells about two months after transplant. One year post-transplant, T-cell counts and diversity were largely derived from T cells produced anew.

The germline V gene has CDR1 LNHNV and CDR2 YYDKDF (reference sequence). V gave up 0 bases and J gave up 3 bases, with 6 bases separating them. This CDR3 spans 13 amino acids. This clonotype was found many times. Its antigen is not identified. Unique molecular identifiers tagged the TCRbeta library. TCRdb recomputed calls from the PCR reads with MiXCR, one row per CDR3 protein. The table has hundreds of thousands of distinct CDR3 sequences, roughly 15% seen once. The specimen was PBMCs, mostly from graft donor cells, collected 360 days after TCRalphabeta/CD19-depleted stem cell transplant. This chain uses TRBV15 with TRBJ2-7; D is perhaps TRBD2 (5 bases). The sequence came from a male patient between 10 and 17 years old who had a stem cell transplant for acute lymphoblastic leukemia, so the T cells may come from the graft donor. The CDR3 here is CATSREGGYEQYF. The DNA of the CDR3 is TGTGCCACCAGCAGAGAAGGAGGCTACGAGCAGTACTTC.